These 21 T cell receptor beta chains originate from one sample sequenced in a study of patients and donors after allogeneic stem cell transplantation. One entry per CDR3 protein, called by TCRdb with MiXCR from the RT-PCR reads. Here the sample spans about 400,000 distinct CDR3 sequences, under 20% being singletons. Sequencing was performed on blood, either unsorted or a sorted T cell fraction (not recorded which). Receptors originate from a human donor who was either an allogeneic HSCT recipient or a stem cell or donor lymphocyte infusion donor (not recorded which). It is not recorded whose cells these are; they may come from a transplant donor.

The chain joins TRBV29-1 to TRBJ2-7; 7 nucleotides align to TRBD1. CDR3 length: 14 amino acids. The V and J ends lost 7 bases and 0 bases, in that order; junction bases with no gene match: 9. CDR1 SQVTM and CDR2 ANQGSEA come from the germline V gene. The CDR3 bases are TGCAGCGCCCGCCGGGACAGACACTCCTACGAGCAGTACTTC. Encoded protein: CSARRDRHSYEQYF.

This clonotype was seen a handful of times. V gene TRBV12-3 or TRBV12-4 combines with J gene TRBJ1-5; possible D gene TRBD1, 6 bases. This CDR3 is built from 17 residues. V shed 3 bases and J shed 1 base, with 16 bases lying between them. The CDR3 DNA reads TGTGCCAGCAGTTTGGGTTTCAATGACAGGAGCAATCAGCCCCAGCATTTT. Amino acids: CASSLGFNDRSNQPQHF.

CDR3 sequence: CASTTLSGGTTGELFF. The CDR3 bases are TGTGCCAGCACTACCCTCAGCGGGGGAACCACCGGGGAGCTGTTTTTT. This sequence joins TRBV6-1 and TRBJ2-2, with 8 bases lining up with TRBD2. The CDR3 sequence is 16 residues long. Germline trimming cut 7 bases from V and 4 bases from J; bases unmatched to any gene: 11. Germline V lookup: CDR1 MNHNS, CDR2 SASEGT.

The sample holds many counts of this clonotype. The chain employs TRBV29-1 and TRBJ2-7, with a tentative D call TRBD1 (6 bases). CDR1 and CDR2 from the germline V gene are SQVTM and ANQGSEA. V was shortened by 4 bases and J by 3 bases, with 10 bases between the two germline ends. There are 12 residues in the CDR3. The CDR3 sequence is CSVVLDSYEQYF. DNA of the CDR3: TGCAGCGTTGTCCTGGACAGCTACGAGCAGTACTTC.

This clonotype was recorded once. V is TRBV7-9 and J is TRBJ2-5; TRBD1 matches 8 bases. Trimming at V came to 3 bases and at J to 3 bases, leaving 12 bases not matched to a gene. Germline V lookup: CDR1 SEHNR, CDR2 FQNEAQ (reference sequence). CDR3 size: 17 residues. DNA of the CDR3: TGTGCCAGCAGCTTTAACGTCAGGGGGCGCAGGGAAGAGACCCAGTACTTC. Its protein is CASSFNVRGRREETQYF.

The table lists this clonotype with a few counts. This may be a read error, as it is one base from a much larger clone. In DNA form, the CDR3 reads TGCGCCAGCAGCTTGGCCCCCTTCTACGAGCAGTACTTC. The encoded protein is CASSLAPFYEQYF. The chain couples TRBV5-1 to TRBJ2-7; D gene uncertain. V shed 0 bases and J shed 3 bases, with 7 bases lying between them. Looked up from germline, CDR1 is SGHRS and CDR2 is YFSETQ. The CDR3 totals 13 residues.

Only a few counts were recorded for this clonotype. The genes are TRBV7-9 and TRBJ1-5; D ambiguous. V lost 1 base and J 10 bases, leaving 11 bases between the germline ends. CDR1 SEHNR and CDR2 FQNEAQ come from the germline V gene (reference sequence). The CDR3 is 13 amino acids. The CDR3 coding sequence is TGTGCCAGCAGCTTAGATTGGGCAGTCCCCCAGCATTTT. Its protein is CASSLDWAVPQHF. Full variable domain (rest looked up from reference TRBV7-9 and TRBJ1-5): DTGVSQNPRHKITKRGQNVTFRCDPISEHNRLYWYRQTLGQGPEFLTYFQNEAQLEKSRLLSDRFSAERPKGSFSTLEIQRTEQGDSAMYLCASSLDWAVPQHFGDGTRLSIL.

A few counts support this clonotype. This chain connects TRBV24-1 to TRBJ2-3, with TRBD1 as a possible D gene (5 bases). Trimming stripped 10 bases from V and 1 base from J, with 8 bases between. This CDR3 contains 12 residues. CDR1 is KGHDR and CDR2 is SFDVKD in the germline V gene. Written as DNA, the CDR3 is TGTGCCACGGCCAGGGGCACAGATACGCAGTATTTT. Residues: CATARGTDTQYF.

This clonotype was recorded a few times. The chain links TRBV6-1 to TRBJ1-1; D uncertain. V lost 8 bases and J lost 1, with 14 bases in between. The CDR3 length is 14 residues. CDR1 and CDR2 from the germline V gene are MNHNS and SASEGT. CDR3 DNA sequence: TGTGCCAGCTCCCAGTTTGACCCGAACACTGAAGCTTTCTTT. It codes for CASSQFDPNTEAFF.

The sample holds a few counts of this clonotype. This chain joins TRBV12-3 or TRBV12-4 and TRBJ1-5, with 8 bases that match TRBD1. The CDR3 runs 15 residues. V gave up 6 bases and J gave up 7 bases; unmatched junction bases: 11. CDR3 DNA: TGTGCCAGCAGCCCCGGAGACAGGGGAATCCAGCCCCAGCATTTT. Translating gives CASSPGDRGIQPQHF.

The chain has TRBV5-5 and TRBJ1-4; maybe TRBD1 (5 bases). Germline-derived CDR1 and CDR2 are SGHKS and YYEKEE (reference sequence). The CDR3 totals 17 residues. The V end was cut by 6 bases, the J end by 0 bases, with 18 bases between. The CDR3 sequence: CASTGRGGSSTNEKLFF. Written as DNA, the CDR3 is TGTGCCAGCACCGGACGGGGGGGAAGCTCAACTAATGAAAAACTGTTTTTT. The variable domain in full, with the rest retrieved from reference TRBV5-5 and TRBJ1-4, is DAGVTQSPTHLIKTRGQQVTLRCSPISGHKSVSWYQQVLGQGPQFIFQYYEKEERGRGNFPDRFSARQFPNYSSELNVNALLLGDSALYLCASTGRGGSSTNEKLFFGSGTQLSVL.

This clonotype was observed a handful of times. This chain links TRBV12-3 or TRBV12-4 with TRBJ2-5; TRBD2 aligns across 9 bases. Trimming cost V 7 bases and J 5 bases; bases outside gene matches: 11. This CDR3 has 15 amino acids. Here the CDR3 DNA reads TGTGCCAGCACCTCGGGACTAGCTTATCTGGAGACCCAGTACTTC. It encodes CASTSGLAYLETQYF.

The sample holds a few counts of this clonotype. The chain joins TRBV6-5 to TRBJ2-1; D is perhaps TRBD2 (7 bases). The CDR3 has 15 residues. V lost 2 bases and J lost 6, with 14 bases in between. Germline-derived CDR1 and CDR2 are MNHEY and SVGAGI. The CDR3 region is CASSYRWEGGNEQFF. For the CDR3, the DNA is TGTGCCAGCAGTTACAGGTGGGAGGGGGGCAATGAGCAGTTCTTC.

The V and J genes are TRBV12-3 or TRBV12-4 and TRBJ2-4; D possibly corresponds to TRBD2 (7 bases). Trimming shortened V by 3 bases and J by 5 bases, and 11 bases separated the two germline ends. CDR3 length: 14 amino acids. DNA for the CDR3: TGTGCCAGCAGTTTGAGGGGGGGCCAAAACATTCAGTACTTC. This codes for CASSLRGGQNIQYF.

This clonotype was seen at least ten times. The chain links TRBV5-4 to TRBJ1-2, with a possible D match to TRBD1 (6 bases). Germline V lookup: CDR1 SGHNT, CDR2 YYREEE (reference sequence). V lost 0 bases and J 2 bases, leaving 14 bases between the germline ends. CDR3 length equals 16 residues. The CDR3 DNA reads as TGTGCCAGCAGCTTGGAGGATGGGGGCGGAAACTATGGCTACACCTTC. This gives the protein CASSLEDGGGNYGYTF.

The CDR3 sequence: CASSQFPADRQGGYTF. The CDR3, as DNA: TGCGCCAGCAGCCAATTCCCGGCGGACAGGCAGGGAGGCTACACCTTC. The chain employs TRBV4-1 and TRBJ1-2; 7 positions agree with TRBD1. The CDR3 has 16 residues. CDR1 MGHRA and CDR2 YSYEKL come from the germline V gene. The ends lost 2 bases at V and 8 bases at J; junction bases unmatched: 14.

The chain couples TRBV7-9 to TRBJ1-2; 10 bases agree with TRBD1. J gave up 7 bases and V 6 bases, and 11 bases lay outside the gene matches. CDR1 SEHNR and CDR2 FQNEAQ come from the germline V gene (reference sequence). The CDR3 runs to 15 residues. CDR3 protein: CASSPRDRGALGYTF. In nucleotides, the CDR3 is TGTGCCAGCAGTCCTCGGGACAGGGGCGCGCTTGGCTACACCTTC.

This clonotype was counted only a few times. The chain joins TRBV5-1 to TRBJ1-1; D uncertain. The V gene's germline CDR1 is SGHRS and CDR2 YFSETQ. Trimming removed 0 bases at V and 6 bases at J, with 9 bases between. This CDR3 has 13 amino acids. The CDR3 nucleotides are TGCGCCAGCAGCTTGGAGTATCGGGCTGAAGCTTTCTTT. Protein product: CASSLEYRAEAFF.

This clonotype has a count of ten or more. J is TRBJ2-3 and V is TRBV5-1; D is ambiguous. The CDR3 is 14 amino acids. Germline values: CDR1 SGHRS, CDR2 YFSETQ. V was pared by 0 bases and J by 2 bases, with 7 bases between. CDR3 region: CASSLGTDTDTQYF. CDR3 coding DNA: TGCGCCAGCAGCTTGGGCACCGACACAGATACGCAGTATTTT.

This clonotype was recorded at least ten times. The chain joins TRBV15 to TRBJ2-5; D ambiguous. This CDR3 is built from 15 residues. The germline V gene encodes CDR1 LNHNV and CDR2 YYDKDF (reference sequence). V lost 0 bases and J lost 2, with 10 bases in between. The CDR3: CATSRDYQMQETQYF. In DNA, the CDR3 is TGTGCCACCAGCAGAGATTATCAGATGCAAGAGACCCAGTACTTC.

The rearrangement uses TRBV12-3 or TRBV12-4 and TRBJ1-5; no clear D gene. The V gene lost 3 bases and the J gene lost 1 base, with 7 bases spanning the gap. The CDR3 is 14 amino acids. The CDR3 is CASSFEWSNQPQHF. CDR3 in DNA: TGTGCCAGCAGTTTTGAGTGGAGCAATCAGCCCCAGCATTTT.